The clone carrying this T cell receptor beta chain came up many times. The sample belongs to a study of PD-L1 blockade in urothelial cancer. Study as a whole: Prior exposure to chemotherapy in patients amounted to 0 to 3 regimens received. Analyses were performed on blood at 3 weeks after treatment start (the second dose) and at 6 weeks. Per blood sample, T cells had a median of roughly 150,000.

The repertoire was sequenced with immunoSEQ multiplex PCR; TCRdb's copy has only in-frame clones and lacks some. The sample has about 100,000 clones, around 93% seen once. CDR3 size: 13 residues. CDR1 is SGHVS and CDR2 is FQNEAQ in the germline V gene. The V end was cut by 4 bases, the J end by 7 bases, with 10 bases between. A total of 1 to 8 samples per patient were collected pretreatment and on-treatment. The input for sequencing was PBMCs, taken around atezolizumab (anti-PD-L1) treatment. The V and J genes are TRBV7-8 and TRBJ2-2, with D perhaps matching TRBD1 (6 bases). This sequence originates from a woman at least 80 years old with urothelial cancer. The CDR3 DNA is TGTGCCAGCAGCTGGGGGCAGGTCGGGGAGCTGTTTTTT. Translation gives CASSWGQVGELFF.